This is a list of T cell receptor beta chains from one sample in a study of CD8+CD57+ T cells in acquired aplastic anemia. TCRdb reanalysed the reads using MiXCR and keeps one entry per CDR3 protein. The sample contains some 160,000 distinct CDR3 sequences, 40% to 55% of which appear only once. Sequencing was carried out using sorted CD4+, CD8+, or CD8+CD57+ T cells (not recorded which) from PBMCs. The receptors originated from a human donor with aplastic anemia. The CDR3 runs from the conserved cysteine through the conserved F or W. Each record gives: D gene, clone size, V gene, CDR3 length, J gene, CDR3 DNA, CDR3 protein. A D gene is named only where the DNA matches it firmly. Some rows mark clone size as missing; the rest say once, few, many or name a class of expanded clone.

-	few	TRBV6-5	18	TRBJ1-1	TGTGCCAGCAGTTCCATCACAGCCCTCCAGGGAGCGGACACTGAAGCTTTCTTT	CASSSITALQGADTEAFF
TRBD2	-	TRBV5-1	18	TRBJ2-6	TGCGCCAGCAGCCAGGGACTAGCGGGAGGCTCTGAGGCCAACGTCCTGACTTTC	CASSQGLAGGSEANVLTF
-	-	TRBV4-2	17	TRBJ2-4	TGTGCCAGCAGCCAAGATCCGCCGCCCGCCGGCAAAAACATTCAGTACTTC	CASSQDPPPAGKNIQYF
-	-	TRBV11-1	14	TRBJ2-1	TGTGCCAGCAGCGTATCGGGCCAGGGCTATGAGCAGTTCTTC	CASSVSGQGYEQFF
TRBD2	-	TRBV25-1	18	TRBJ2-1	TGTGCCAGCAGTGGCCTGGGGCTAGCGGGAGGCCCCCTCAATGAGCAGTTCTTC	CASSGLGLAGGPLNEQFF
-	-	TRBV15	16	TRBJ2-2	TGTGCCACCAGCAGATCAGGCGGAACGAACACCGGGGAGCTGTTTTTT	CATSRSGGTNTGELFF
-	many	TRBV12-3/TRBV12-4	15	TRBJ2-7	TGTGCCAGCAGTTTAGTGAGGGAGTTGAGATACGAGCAGTACTTC	CASSLVRELRYEQYF
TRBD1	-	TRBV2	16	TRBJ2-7	TGTGCCAGCAGTGAAGGCGGGACAGGGGGCGTCGACGAGCAGTACTTC	CASSEGGTGGVDEQYF
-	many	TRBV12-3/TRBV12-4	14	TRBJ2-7	TGTGCCAGCAACAAAAGGTCCCAAGGCAACGAGCAGTACTTC	CASNKRSQGNEQYF
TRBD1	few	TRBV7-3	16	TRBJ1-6	TGTGCCAGCAGCCCCAAAACGACAGGGCCTGATTCACCCCTCCACTTT	CASSPKTTGPDSPLHF